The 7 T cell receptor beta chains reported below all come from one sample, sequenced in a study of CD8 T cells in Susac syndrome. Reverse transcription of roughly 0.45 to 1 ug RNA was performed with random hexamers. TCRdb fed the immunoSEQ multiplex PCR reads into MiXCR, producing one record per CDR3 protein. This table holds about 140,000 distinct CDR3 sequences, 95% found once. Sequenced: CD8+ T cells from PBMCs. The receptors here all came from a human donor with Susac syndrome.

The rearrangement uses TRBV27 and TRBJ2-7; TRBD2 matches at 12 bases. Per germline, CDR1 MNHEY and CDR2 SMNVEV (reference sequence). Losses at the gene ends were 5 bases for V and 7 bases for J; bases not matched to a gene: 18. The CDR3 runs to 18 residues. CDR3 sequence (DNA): TGTGCCAGCAGTGATGAACCACCCAGACTAGCGGGAGCTTGGGAGCAGTACTTC. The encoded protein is CASSDEPPRLAGAWEQYF.

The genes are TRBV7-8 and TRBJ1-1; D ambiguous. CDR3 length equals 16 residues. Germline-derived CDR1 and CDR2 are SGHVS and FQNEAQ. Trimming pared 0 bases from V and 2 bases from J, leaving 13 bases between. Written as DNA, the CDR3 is TGTGCCAGCAGCTTAGCGCCATTGTCGCAAAACACTGAAGCTTTCTTT. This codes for CASSLAPLSQNTEAFF.

CDR3 loop: CATSRDREQQFF. CDR3 DNA: TGTGCCACCAGCAGAGACCGGGAGCAGCAGTTCTTC. The chain is built from TRBV15 and TRBJ2-1; tentative D call: TRBD2 (6 bases). Looked up from germline, CDR1 is LNHNV and CDR2 is YYDKDF (reference sequence). V was shortened by 0 bases and J by 11 bases, with 8 bases between the two germline ends. The CDR3 runs 12 residues.

The CDR3 DNA reads TGTGCCAGCAGCGGAGGGAGCGGGAAGAGGTATTTT. Residues: CASSGGSGKRYF. The chain uses TRBV9 and TRBJ2-3; the match to TRBD2 covers 7 bases. Germline CDR1 is SGDLS and CDR2 is YYNGEE. This CDR3 is 12 amino acids long. Trimming took 3 bases from V and 14 from J; bases not matched to a gene: 9.

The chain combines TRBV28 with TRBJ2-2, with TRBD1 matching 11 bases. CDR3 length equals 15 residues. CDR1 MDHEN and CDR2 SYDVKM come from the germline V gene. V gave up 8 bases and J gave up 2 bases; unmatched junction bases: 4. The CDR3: CASRGQGVNTGELFF. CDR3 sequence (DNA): TGTGCCAGCCGGGGACAGGGGGTAAACACCGGGGAGCTGTTTTTT. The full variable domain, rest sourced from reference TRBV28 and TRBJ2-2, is DVKVTQSSRYLVKRTGEKVFLECVQDMDHENMFWYRQDPGLGLRLIYFSYDVKMKEKGDIPEGYSVSREKKERFSLILESASTNQTSMYLCASRGQGVNTGELFFGEGSRLTVL.

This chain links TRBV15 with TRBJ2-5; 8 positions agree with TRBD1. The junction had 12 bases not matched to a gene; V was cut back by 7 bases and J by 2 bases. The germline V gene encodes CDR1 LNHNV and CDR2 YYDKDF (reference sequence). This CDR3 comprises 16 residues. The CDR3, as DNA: TGTGCCACCACTTCACCGGGACAGGCCCCTCAAGAGACCCAGTACTTC. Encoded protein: CATTSPGQAPQETQYF.

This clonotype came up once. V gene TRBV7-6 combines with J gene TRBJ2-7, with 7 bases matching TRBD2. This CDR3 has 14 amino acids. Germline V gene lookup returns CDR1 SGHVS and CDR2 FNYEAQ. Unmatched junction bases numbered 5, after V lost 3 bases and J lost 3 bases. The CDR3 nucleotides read TGTGCCAGCAGCTTGTCTAGGGAGGGCTACGAGCAGTACTTC. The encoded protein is CASSLSREGYEQYF.